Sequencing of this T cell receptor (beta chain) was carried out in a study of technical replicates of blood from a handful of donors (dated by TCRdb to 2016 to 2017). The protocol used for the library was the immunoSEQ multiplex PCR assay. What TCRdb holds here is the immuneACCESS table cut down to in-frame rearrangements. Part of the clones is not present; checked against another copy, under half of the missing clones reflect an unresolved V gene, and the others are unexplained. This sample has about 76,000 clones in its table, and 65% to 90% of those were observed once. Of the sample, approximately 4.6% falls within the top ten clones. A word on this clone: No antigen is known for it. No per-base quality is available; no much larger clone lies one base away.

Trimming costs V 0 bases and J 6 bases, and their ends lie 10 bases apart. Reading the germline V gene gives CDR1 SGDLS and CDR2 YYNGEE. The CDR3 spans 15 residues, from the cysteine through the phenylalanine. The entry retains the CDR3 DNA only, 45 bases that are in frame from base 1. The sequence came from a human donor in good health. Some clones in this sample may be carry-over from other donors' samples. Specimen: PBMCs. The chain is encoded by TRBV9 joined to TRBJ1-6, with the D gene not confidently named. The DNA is TGTGCCAGCAGCGTAGACCAGGCACCTAATTCACCCCTCCACTTT. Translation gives CASSVDQAPNSPLHF.